The 24 T cell receptor beta chains reported below all come from one sample, sequenced in a study of blood T cells in healthy people across ages. Primers used in a second PCR of about 6 to 11 cycles were a sample-barcoded 5' primer and a J-beta primer mix. From the 5' RACE reads, TCRdb called clonotypes with MiXCR, one entry per CDR3 protein. The repertoire has hundreds of thousands of distinct CDR3 sequences, approximately 48% of them found once; the top ten carry about 19%. The material sequenced was blood. These receptors were obtained from a man in his fifties or sixties in good health.

About this clonotype: A much more abundant neighbour one base away suggests this may be a read error. The chain is built from TRBV20-1 and TRBJ2-5; a possible D gene is TRBD1 (7 bases). Trimming removed 2 bases from V and 4 bases from J, with 8 bases in between. CDR1 is DFQATT and CDR2 is SNEGSKA in the germline V gene (reference sequence). This CDR3 is 12 amino acids long. The CDR3 loop reads CSARQGGETQYF. In nucleotides, the CDR3 is TGCAGTGCTAGACAGGGGGGAGAGACCCAGTACTTC.

Turning to this clonotype: Relative to the germline gene, one junction end is altered; a read error may explain this. The chain joins TRBV7-9 to TRBJ2-5, with unresolved D. CDR1 and CDR2 (germline): SEHNR, FQNEAQ (reference sequence). CDR3 length equals 14 residues. CDR3 in amino acids: CACSLVGSQGTQYF. The DNA for the CDR3 is TGTGCCTGCAGCTTAGTAGGCAGCCAAGGGACCCAGTACTTC.

This rearrangement joins TRBV7-2 to TRBJ2-2, with 7 bases fitting TRBD2. The J segment lost 6 bases and the V segment lost 6 bases, leaving 7 bases of the junction unmatched. Germline loops: CDR1 SGHTA, CDR2 FQGNSA. The CDR3 consists of 14 residues. In nucleotides, the CDR3 is TGTGCCAGCAGTCGCAGGGCGGGGGCCGGGGAGCTGTTTTTT. This translates into CASSRRAGAGELFF.

In its sample, this clonotype was seen a few times. The V gene is TRBV6-1, the J gene TRBJ2-7; no clear D. Between the trimmed V and J ends, which lost 8 bases and 0 bases, there was a span of 11 bases. Germline-derived CDR1 and CDR2 are MNHNS and SASEGT. The CDR3 runs to 13 residues. CDR3 coding DNA: TGTGCCAGCGGCAAGCCTAGCTCCTACGAGCAGTACTTC. This sequence encodes CASGKPSSYEQYF.

Worth noting for this clonotype: At one end, the junction sequence differs from germline, possibly due to a read error. The rearrangement links TRBV5-1 to TRBJ1-1; D is ambiguous. The CDR3 extends over 14 amino acids. In germline, CDR1 is SGHRS, CDR2 YFSETQ. The CDR3 DNA follows: TGCGCCAGCAGGTTGGCCCTTGTGTCATCTGAAGCTTTCTTT. Translated: CASRLALVSSEAFF.

The chain joins TRBV9 to TRBJ2-3; 10 bases align to TRBD2. With V trimmed by 3 bases and J by 1 base, 11 bases remained unmatched. Germline V gene data show CDR1 as SGDLS and CDR2 as YYNGEE. The CDR3 is 18 amino acids. The CDR3 loop reads CASSGGPYSGGRTDTQYF. Written as DNA, the CDR3 is TGTGCCAGCAGCGGCGGCCCCTATAGCGGGGGGCGCACAGATACGCAGTATTTT. Looking up the rest from reference TRBV9 and TRBJ2-3 gives the full variable domain: DSGVTQTPKHLITATGQRVTLRCSPRSGDLSVYWYQQSLDQGLQFLIQYYNGEERAKGNILERFSAQQFPDLHSELNLSSLELGDSALYFCASSGGPYSGGRTDTQYFGPGTRLTVL.

Notes on this clonotype: A much more abundant neighbour one base away suggests this may be a read error. This rearrangement joins TRBV29-1 to TRBJ2-7, with a weak D call TRBD1 (5 bases). CDR1 SQVTM and CDR2 ANQGSEA come from the germline V gene. The CDR3 sequence is 13 residues long. V gave up 2 bases and J gave up 6 bases, with 14 bases separating them. DNA of the CDR3: TGCAGCGTTGAAATCGTCCAGGGCGGCGAGCAGTACTTC. Its protein is CSVEIVQGGEQYF.

The J gene is TRBJ1-5, the V gene TRBV27; tentatively, D is TRBD1 (6 bases). Germline values: CDR1 MNHEY, CDR2 SMNVEV (reference sequence). CDR3 length: 15 amino acids. V was shortened by 7 bases and J by 3 bases, with 16 bases between the two germline ends. This CDR3 is CASTPVGAVNQPQHF. CDR3 nucleotides: TGTGCCAGCACTCCCGTGGGGGCAGTCAATCAGCCCCAGCATTTT.

V and J are TRBV12-3 or TRBV12-4 and TRBJ2-1, with D perhaps matching TRBD1 or TRBD2 (5 bases each). The CDR3 runs to 12 residues. Trimming took 5 bases from V and 8 from J, leaving 10 bases between them. DNA for the CDR3: TGTGCCAGCAGTCTGGGGACCCATGAGCAGTTCTTC. Protein: CASSLGTHEQFF.

This chain joins TRBV18 and TRBJ1-6, with TRBD1 matching 7 bases. The CDR3 extends over 14 amino acids. The V gene's germline CDR1 is KGHSH and CDR2 LQKENI. Trimming removed 8 bases from V and 7 bases from J; junction bases left unmatched: 8. The CDR3 sequence is CASGPGGRNSPLHF. DNA for the CDR3: TGTGCCAGCGGACCAGGGGGAAGGAATTCACCCCTCCACTTT.

This clonotype occurred a few times. The V and J genes are TRBV7-2 and TRBJ2-5, with TRBD2 matching over 9 bases. V lost 1 base to trimming and J lost 5 bases; unmatched junction nucleotides: 11. Looked up from germline, CDR1 is SGHTA and CDR2 is FQGNSA. The CDR3 covers 17 residues. The CDR3 coding sequence is TGTGCCAGCAGCTTAGGTGGGCTAGCGGGGCCGCAGGAGACCCAGTACTTC. Protein sequence: CASSLGGLAGPQETQYF.

This clonotype was detected only a few times. In DNA, the CDR3 is TGCGCCAGCAGCCACAAACGGAGCGGCGGCAATGAGCAGTTCTTC. Protein product: CASSHKRSGGNEQFF. V usage is TRBV4-3 and J usage is TRBJ2-1; a weak D match, TRBD2 (5 bases). Trimming took off 3 bases at V and 6 bases at J, with 15 bases between the two ends. CDR3 length: 15 residues. CDR1 and CDR2 from the germline V gene are LGHNA and YSLEER.

CDR3 sequence reads: CSAAEGIGSPLHF. As DNA, the CDR3 is TGCAGCGCCGCTGAAGGCATAGGTTCACCCCTCCACTTT. The chain has TRBV29-1 and TRBJ1-6; D unclear. The CDR3 covers 13 residues. Germline values: CDR1 SQVTM, CDR2 ANQGSEA. With 7 bases removed from V and 9 bases from J, the gap between germline ends came to 16 bases.

The rearrangement uses TRBV6-6 and TRBJ2-7, with a weak D call TRBD1 (6 bases). Trimming shortened V by 6 bases and J by 0 bases, and 15 bases separated the two germline ends. CDR1 is MNHNY, CDR2 SVGAGI, per germline (reference sequence). The CDR3 contains 15 residues. The CDR3 nucleotides read TGTGCCAGCAGCCCGGGACACTTGAGCTCCTACGAGCAGTACTTC. Translation gives CASSPGHLSSYEQYF.

This clonotype was found many times. This chain uses TRBV27 with TRBJ1-6; TRBD1 matches at 8 bases. Per germline, CDR1 MNHEY and CDR2 SMNVEV (reference sequence). With V trimmed by 5 bases and J by 9 bases, 6 bases remained unmatched. The CDR3 covers 14 residues. The chain's CDR3 is CASSEGQEVSPLHF. For the CDR3, the DNA is TGTGCCAGCAGTGAGGGACAGGAGGTTTCACCCCTCCACTTT.

The rearrangement uses TRBV29-1 and TRBJ1-3; D remains ambiguous. The CDR3 covers 14 residues. Trimming took 7 bases from V and 1 from J, leaving 14 bases between them. CDR1 is SQVTM, CDR2 ANQGSEA, per germline. The CDR3 protein is CSAGIWISGNTIYF. For the CDR3, the DNA is TGCAGCGCTGGCATATGGATATCTGGAAACACCATATATTTT. Variable domain in full (rest from reference TRBV29-1 and TRBJ1-3): SAVISQKPSRDICQRGTSLTIQCQVDSQVTMMFWYRQQPGQSLTLIATANQGSEATYESGFVIDKFPISRPNLTFSTLTVSNMSPEDSSIYLCSAGIWISGNTIYFGEGSWLTVV.

The V call is TRBV20-1, the J call TRBJ2-3, with 8 bases fitting TRBD2. The CDR3 runs 15 residues. CDR1 is DFQATT, CDR2 SNEGSKA, per germline (reference sequence). V shed 7 bases, J shed 2 bases, and the junction held 11 bases outside the gene matches. This CDR3 reads CSVYEAGGYTDTQYF. As DNA, the CDR3 is TGCAGTGTTTATGAGGCGGGGGGTTACACAGATACGCAGTATTTT.

V and J are TRBV6-1 and TRBJ2-7; no reliable D call. CDR1 and CDR2 (germline): MNHNS, SASEGT. This CDR3 has 14 amino acids. Trimming pared 2 bases from V and 4 bases from J, leaving 12 bases between. The CDR3 DNA reads TGTGCCAGCAGTGAATATGAGTTCCCTTACGAGCAGTACTTC. This codes for CASSEYEFPYEQYF.

The table lists this clonotype with a few counts. The chain links TRBV10-3 to TRBJ2-7, with unresolved D. Trimming removed 3 bases from V and 2 bases from J, with 8 bases in between. The CDR3 has 13 amino acids. Germline V gene data show CDR1 as ENHRY and CDR2 as SYGVKD. CDR3 protein: CAISESSPYEQYF. The CDR3 nucleotides read TGTGCCATCAGTGAATCCAGCCCCTACGAGCAGTACTTC.

The chain is built from TRBV12-3 or TRBV12-4 and TRBJ2-7; D unresolved. V was trimmed by 1 base and J by 6 bases, leaving 10 bases between them. CDR3 length: 13 residues. For the CDR3, the DNA is TGTGCCAGCAGTTTAGGGGCCTTGACCGAGCAGTACTTC. Amino acid sequence: CASSLGALTEQYF.

The chain couples TRBV6-5 to TRBJ2-7; 7 nucleotides line up with TRBD1. CDR1 and CDR2 from the germline V gene are MNHEY and SVGAGI. CDR3 size: 14 residues. V lost 5 bases and J lost 4; bases outside the gene matches: 8. CDR3 sequence reads: CASSPDRRRYEQYF. Written as DNA, the CDR3 is TGTGCCAGCAGTCCGGACAGGAGGCGGTACGAGCAGTACTTC.

The CDR3 DNA reads TGCAGTGCTAACAGCGGGGGGGCCACAGATACGCAGTATTTT. Its protein product is CSANSGGATDTQYF. V and J are TRBV20-1 and TRBJ2-3, with 10 bases fitting TRBD2. Germline V gene sequence: CDR1 DFQATT, CDR2 SNEGSKA (reference sequence). The CDR3 has 14 amino acids. V lost 4 bases, J lost 2 bases, and 3 bases stayed unmatched.

This clonotype was detected a few times. The chain combines TRBV2 with TRBJ2-3, with D maybe TRBD1 (5 bases). In germline, CDR1 is SNHLY, CDR2 FYNNEI. V was shortened by 7 bases and J by 4 bases, with 9 bases between the two germline ends. The CDR3 extends over 12 amino acids. The DNA for the CDR3 is TGTGCCAGCAAGGACAATTCAGATACGCAGTATTTT. Amino acids: CASKDNSDTQYF.

Only a few counts were recorded for this clonotype. The V gene is TRBV6-2 or TRBV6-3, the J gene TRBJ2-2; maybe TRBD2 (5 bases). V was shortened by 8 bases and J by 5 bases, with 12 bases between the two germline ends. The CDR3 extends over 13 amino acids. Germline V gives CDR1 MNHEY, CDR2 SVGEGT. The CDR3 nucleotides read TGTGCCAGCCTCCTAGCTGGGACCGGGGAGCTGTTTTTT. It translates to CASLLAGTGELFF.